The rows below give T cell receptor beta chains drawn from one sample of a study of blood T cell repertoires in COVID-19. The data were produced by immunoSEQ multiplex PCR, yet TCRdb's version contains in-frame clones alone and is incomplete. This sample yields about 20,000 clones, of which about 91% are seen a single time; roughly 7.5% belongs to the top ten. The sample was peripheral blood. These receptors all come from a man aged 65 to 85 with active COVID-19. Both conserved end residues are part of each CDR3. Each record gives: clone size, D gene, J gene, V gene, CDR3 protein, CDR3 DNA. A D gene is named only where the DNA matches it firmly. Clone size appears in some rows only: once, few, many, or a class for an expanded clone.

>.|TRBD1|TRBJ1-1|TRBV29-1
CSVGQGATGAFF
TGCAGCGTCGGACAGGGGGCTACAGGAGCTTTCTTT
>.|.|TRBJ1-1|TRBV18
CASSPQGPPITEAFF
TGTGCCAGCTCACCCCAGGGGCCTCCCATCACTGAAGCTTTCTTT
>.|.|TRBJ1-2|TRBV13
CASSSHSRGEYGYTF
TGTGCCAGCAGCTCCCACTCCCGGGGGGAATATGGCTACACCTTC
>.|.|TRBJ1-2|TRBV2
CASRALTGYGYTF
TGTGCCAGCAGGGCCTTAACGGGCTATGGCTACACCTTC
>once|.|TRBJ1-1|TRBV5-1
CASSLKYRDTEAFF
TGCGCCAGCAGCCTGAAGTACAGGGACACTGAAGCTTTCTTT
>few|TRBD1|TRBJ2-1|TRBV18
CASSLTGGYNEQFF
TGTGCCAGCTCCCTGACAGGGGGGTACAATGAGCAGTTCTTC
>few|.|TRBJ1-1|TRBV7-3
CASSLTIRTEAFF
TGTGCCAGCAGCTTAACTATTCGCACTGAAGCTTTCTTT
>.|.|TRBJ1-5|TRBV14
CASSQGARQPQHF
TGTGCCAGCAGCCAAGGGGCACGTCAGCCCCAGCATTTT
>.|.|TRBJ1-3|TRBV10-3
CAISESGASSGNTIYF
TGTGCCATCAGTGAGTCGGGGGCTTCCTCTGGAAACACCATATATTTT
>.|TRBD1|TRBJ1-2|TRBV28
CASSLAGGVYGYTF
TGTGCCAGCAGTTTGGCAGGGGGCGTCTATGGCTACACCTTC
>.|.|TRBJ1-4|TRBV30
CAWGVGREKLFF
TGTGCCTGGGGTGTGGGGCGCGAAAAACTGTTTTTT
>.|TRBD2|TRBJ2-1|TRBV3-1/TRBV3-2
CASSQDIAGGHNEQFF
TGTGCCAGCAGCCAAGATATAGCGGGAGGGCACAATGAGCAGTTCTTC
>.|TRBD2|TRBJ2-1|TRBV9
CASSVAPSGSNEQFF
TGTGCCAGCAGCGTAGCCCCCAGCGGGAGTAATGAGCAGTTCTTC
>.|TRBD1|TRBJ2-7|TRBV18
CASSPGTVYEQYF
TGTGCCAGCTCACCTGGGACAGTCTACGAGCAGTACTTC